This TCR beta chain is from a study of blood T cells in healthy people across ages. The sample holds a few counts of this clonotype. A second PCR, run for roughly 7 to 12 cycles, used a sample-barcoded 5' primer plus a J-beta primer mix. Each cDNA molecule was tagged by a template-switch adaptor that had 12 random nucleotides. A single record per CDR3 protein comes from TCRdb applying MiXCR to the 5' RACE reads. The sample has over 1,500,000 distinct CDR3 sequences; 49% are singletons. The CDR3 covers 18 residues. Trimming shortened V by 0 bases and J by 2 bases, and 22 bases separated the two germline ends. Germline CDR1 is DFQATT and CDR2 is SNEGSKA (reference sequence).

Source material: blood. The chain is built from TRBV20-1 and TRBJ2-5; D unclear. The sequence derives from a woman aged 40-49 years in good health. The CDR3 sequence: CSARDRSVDVELQETQYF. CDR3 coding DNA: TGCAGTGCTAGAGATCGGTCAGTGGATGTGGAGCTTCAAGAGACCCAGTACTTC.